This TCR beta chain was sequenced for a study of T cell repertoires in cytomegalovirus infection. The overall study: CMV epitopes used comprised recently identified HLA-C-restricted ones and well-studied HLA-B-restricted ones. Public TCR beta signatures marked donors with CMV infection and the matching HLA.

For this clonotype: The target antigen is unknown.

MiXCR was run by TCRdb on the reads, yielding one entry per CDR3 protein. The data show about 830,000 distinct CDR3 sequences, approximately 29% seen once. Source: cultured CD8+ T cells from PBMCs, taken from culture after CMV antigen stimulation. The TCR was taken from a human donor in good health (CMV status not recorded). Some clones in this sample may be carry-over from other donors' samples.

The CDR3 region is CASSSPGARGTQYF. In DNA, the CDR3 is TGTGCCAGCAGCAGTCCGGGGGCCCGGGGGACCCAGTACTTC. J is TRBJ2-5 and V is TRBV7-9; either TRBD1 or TRBD2 may supply D (6 bases each). The germline CDR1 and CDR2 sequences are SEHNR and FQNEAQ (reference sequence). This CDR3 has 14 amino acids. The germline V and J ends were trimmed by 5 bases and 7 bases, with 17 bases remaining between them. The full variable domain, with the rest looked up from reference TRBV7-9 and TRBJ2-5, is DTGVSQNPRHKITKRGQNVTFRCDPISEHNRLYWYRQTLGQGPEFLTYFQNEAQLEKSRLLSDRFSAERPKGSFSTLEIQRTEQGDSAMYLCASSSPGARGTQYFGPGTRLLVL.